The clone carrying this T cell receptor (beta chain) turned up a few times. This specimen comes from a study of early T cells in non-severe SARS-CoV-2 infection. Researchers attached unique molecular identifiers to individual cDNA molecules. One entry per CDR3 protein results from TCRdb running MiXCR on the 5' RACE reads. This table holds 100,000 to 150,000 distinct CDR3 sequences, more than 12% found once. Material for sequencing was whole blood. The clonotype originates from an adult who was a healthcare worker with PCR-confirmed SARS-CoV-2 infection or an uninfected control (not recorded which).

CDR3 protein: CASSPGQNNQPQHF. The CDR3 DNA reads TGTGCCAGCAGCCCCGGACAGAACAATCAGCCCCAGCATTTT. The chain combines TRBV12-3 or TRBV12-4 with TRBJ1-5; D may be TRBD1 (6 bases). This CDR3 has 14 amino acids. V was trimmed by 6 bases and J by 3 bases, leaving 12 bases between them.